The 24 T cell receptor beta chains reported below all come from one sample, sequenced in a study of cytomegalovirus exposure and HLA in healthy donors (TCRdb year 2017). Library generation was performed with the immunoSEQ multiplex PCR assay. The multiplex PCR relied on a mix of 60 forward primers for TCR Vbeta segments and 13 reverse primers for TCR Jbeta segments. TCRdb mirrors the immuneACCESS table, restricted to in-frame sequences. Some clones are absent from its copies; in checked studies, under half trace to an unresolved V gene, and the reason for the others is unknown. This specimen's table enumerates approximately 150,000 clones. About 1.6% of the sample lies in the top ten. What was sequenced was PBMCs. The source of these receptors is a woman in her fifties or sixties in good health and CMV-seronegative.

The chain combines TRBV7-2 with TRBJ1-5, with TRBD1 identical over 8 bases. Germline trimming cut 4 bases from V and 3 bases from J; bases unmatched to any gene: 5. Germline CDR1 is SGHTA and CDR2 is FQGNSA. The CDR3 runs to 15 residues. In DNA form, the CDR3 reads TGTGCCAGCAGCTCCCAACAGGGGGACAATCAGCCCCAGCATTTT. As protein: CASSSQQGDNQPQHF.

V and J are TRBV5-6 and TRBJ2-1; 7 bases map to TRBD1. Germline CDR1 SGHDT, CDR2 YYEEEE. The CDR3 is 16 residues long. V gave up 3 bases and J gave up 8 bases; unmatched junction bases: 14. DNA of the CDR3: TGTGCCAGCAGCTCCGACCTGACAGGGAAGACGGATGAGCAGTTCTTC. Its protein product is CASSSDLTGKTDEQFF.

The J gene is TRBJ1-1, the V gene TRBV7-3, with TRBD1 matching 10 bases. Germline V gene data show CDR1 as SGHTA and CDR2 as FQGTGA. J gave up 3 bases and V 5 bases, and 9 bases lay outside the gene matches. This CDR3 spans 16 amino acids. The DNA of the CDR3 is TGTGCCAGCAGCCCCGGGACAGGGGTTGGGGACACTGAAGCTTTCTTT. Amino acid sequence: CASSPGTGVGDTEAFF.

The chain employs TRBV5-1 and TRBJ2-5, with 9 bases identical to TRBD1. The CDR3 length is 14 residues. Trimming cost V 3 bases and J 4 bases; bases outside gene matches: 4. CDR1 is SGHRS, CDR2 YFSETQ, per germline. CDR3 region: CASSYPDRGETQYF. CDR3 nucleotides: TGCGCCAGCAGCTACCCGGACAGGGGAGAGACCCAGTACTTC.

The chain carries TRBV18 and TRBJ2-1, with D possibly matching TRBD2 (6 bases). In germline, CDR1 is KGHSH, CDR2 LQKENI. The CDR3 totals 18 residues. Trimming shortened V by 2 bases and J by 9 bases, and 26 bases separated the two germline ends. In DNA, the CDR3 is TGTGCCAGCTCACCAATCCCCCTTAGCGGCCGCTACGGGCCTGAGCAGTTCTTC. Translating gives CASSPIPLSGRYGPEQFF. Drawing the rest from reference TRBV18 and TRBJ2-1, the complete variable domain is NAGVMQNPRHLVRRRGQEARLRCSPMKGHSHVYWYRQLPEEGLKFMVYLQKENIIDESGMPKERFSAEFPKEGPSILRIQQVVRGDSAAYFCASSPIPLSGRYGPEQFFGPGTRLTVL.

The gene calls are TRBV18 and TRBJ1-4; TRBD1 is a possible D gene (5 bases). Germline V CDR1 and CDR2: KGHSH, LQKENI. V was cut by 3 bases and J by 7 bases, with 12 bases left in between. The CDR3 totals 14 residues. The chain's CDR3 is CASSPGGSSEKLFF. The CDR3, as DNA: TGTGCCAGCTCACCGGGGGGATCCAGTGAAAAACTGTTTTTT.

The rearrangement uses TRBV16 and TRBJ2-5, with TRBD1 matching 9 bases. Trimming cost V 4 bases and J 5 bases; bases outside gene matches: 2. CDR1 is KGHSY, CDR2 FQNENV, per germline. This CDR3 is 13 amino acids long. The CDR3 protein is CASSRGTGETQYF. In DNA form, the CDR3 reads TGTGCCAGCAGCCGCGGGACAGGGGAGACCCAGTACTTC.

This rearrangement joins TRBV9 to TRBJ2-7; 11 bases map to TRBD1. Trimming took 0 bases from V and 5 from J; bases not matched to a gene: 13. Germline V gene data show CDR1 as SGDLS and CDR2 as YYNGEE. This CDR3 spans 18 amino acids. CDR3 residues: CASSVATPDRGQRNEQYF. The CDR3 nucleotides are TGTGCCAGCAGCGTAGCTACACCGGACAGGGGGCAACGGAACGAGCAGTACTTC. The variable domain in full, completed from reference TRBV9 and TRBJ2-7, reads DSGVTQTPKHLITATGQRVTLRCSPRSGDLSVYWYQQSLDQGLQFLIQYYNGEERAKGNILERFSAQQFPDLHSELNLSSLELGDSALYFCASSVATPDRGQRNEQYFGPGTRLTVT.

The chain employs TRBV25-1 and TRBJ2-3; 11 bases map to TRBD1. Losses at the gene ends were 8 bases for V and 3 bases for J; bases not matched to a gene: 4. The CDR3 sequence is 14 residues long. Germline lookup yields CDR1 MGHDK and CDR2 SYGVNS. The CDR3 sequence is CASSGQGGTDTQYF. The CDR3 DNA reads TGTGCCAGCTCGGGACAGGGGGGAACAGATACGCAGTATTTT.

V usage is TRBV28 and J usage is TRBJ1-1; no firm D call. From germline, CDR1 is MDHEN and CDR2 SYDVKM. Trimming took 5 bases from V and 0 from J, leaving 13 bases between them. The CDR3 length is 15 residues. This CDR3 reads CASSPFGAMNTEAFF. As DNA, the CDR3 is TGTGCCAGCAGTCCGTTCGGAGCCATGAACACTGAAGCTTTCTTT. The full variable domain, in which reference TRBV28 and TRBJ1-1 provide the parts outside the CDR3, is DVKVTQSSRYLVKRTGEKVFLECVQDMDHENMFWYRQDPGLGLRLIYFSYDVKMKEKGDIPEGYSVSREKKERFSLILESASTNQTSMYLCASSPFGAMNTEAFFGQGTRLTVV.

CDR3 DNA sequence: TGTGCCAGCAGTTTCAACAGGGGGATCGGCTACACCTTC. It is translated as CASSFNRGIGYTF. This chain uses TRBV7-2 with TRBJ1-2; 8 bases match TRBD1. The CDR3 spans 13 residues. J lost 8 bases, V lost 6 bases, and 8 bases had no gene match. The V gene's germline CDR1 is SGHTA and CDR2 FQGNSA.

The chain uses TRBV28 and TRBJ1-4; 7 bases are shared with TRBD1. The J segment lost 8 bases and the V segment lost 7 bases, leaving 13 bases of the junction unmatched. Germline values: CDR1 MDHEN, CDR2 SYDVKM. This CDR3 is built from 15 residues. This chain's CDR3 is CASTLGGAGGEKLFF. DNA of the CDR3: TGTGCCAGCACCCTCGGAGGGGCAGGGGGGGAAAAACTGTTTTTT.

The chain joins TRBV4-3 to TRBJ2-7; maybe TRBD2 (6 bases). The CDR3 spans 13 residues. With 1 base removed from V and 7 bases from J, the gap between germline ends came to 11 bases. Germline V gives CDR1 LGHNA, CDR2 YSLEER. The CDR3 sequence: CASSQVAGTEQYF. The CDR3 DNA follows: TGCGCCAGCAGCCAAGTGGCGGGAACAGAGCAGTACTTC.

The CDR3: CASSGGSSYNEQFF. Here the CDR3 DNA reads TGTGCCAGCAGTGGCGGGAGCTCCTACAATGAGCAGTTCTTC. The chain recombines TRBV6-5 with TRBJ2-1; 7 bases fit TRBD2. The J segment lost 0 bases and the V segment lost 5 bases, leaving 1 base of the junction unmatched. The CDR3 is 14 residues long. Germline V lookup: CDR1 MNHEY, CDR2 SVGAGI.

The CDR3 spells CASSSLGADTQYF. The CDR3 DNA reads as TGTGCCAGTTCCTCCCTAGGGGCAGATACGCAGTATTTT. The V call is TRBV27, the J call TRBJ2-3; maybe TRBD1 (5 bases). The CDR3 contains 13 residues. Trimming removed 9 bases from V and 4 bases from J, with 14 bases in between. CDR1 and CDR2 (germline): MNHEY, SMNVEV (reference sequence).

The V and J genes are TRBV2 and TRBJ2-7; a possible D gene is TRBD1 (7 bases). Trimming left V 8 bases short and J 3 bases short, with 17 bases between. CDR1 is SNHLY and CDR2 is FYNNEI in the germline V gene. The CDR3 has 14 amino acids. The chain's CDR3 is CASQGGGNVYEQYF. The CDR3, as DNA: TGTGCCAGCCAAGGAGGGGGCAACGTCTACGAGCAGTACTTC.

The rearrangement links TRBV4-1 to TRBJ2-2; TRBD1 agrees at 7 bases. The CDR3 extends over 14 amino acids. The V segment lost 9 bases and the J segment 2 bases; nucleotides outside the gene matches: 6. The germline V gene encodes CDR1 MGHRA and CDR2 YSYEKL. The CDR3 nucleotides read TGCGCCAGTATGGGGACAGCCAACACCGGGGAGCTGTTTTTT. The encoded protein is CASMGTANTGELFF.

The V gene is TRBV5-1, the J gene TRBJ1-3, with 7 positions matching TRBD1. CDR1 and CDR2 from the germline V gene are SGHRS and YFSETQ. Trimming took 3 bases from V and 0 from J; bases not matched to a gene: 6. The CDR3 runs to 16 residues. CDR3 DNA: TGCGCCAGCAGCTCCCAGACAGGGAGCTCTGGAAACACCATATATTTT. Translation: CASSSQTGSSGNTIYF.

The chain is built from TRBV13 and TRBJ1-1; a weak D match, TRBD1 (6 bases). V was trimmed by 6 bases and J by 1 base, leaving 15 bases between them. The CDR3 loop spans 15 amino acids. Germline CDR1 and CDR2: PRHDT and FYEKMQ (reference sequence). DNA of the CDR3: TGTGCCAGCAGTCCCGCCCTGGACAGGAACACTGAAGCTTTCTTT. This codes for CASSPALDRNTEAFF.

The gene calls are TRBV4-1 and TRBJ2-7; tentative D call: TRBD1 (5 bases). The germline V and J ends were trimmed by 1 base and 3 bases, with 16 bases remaining between them. In germline, CDR1 is MGHRA, CDR2 YSYEKL. CDR3 length: 16 residues. CDR3: CASSQVVGSGNYEQYF. CDR3 DNA: TGCGCCAGCAGCCAAGTTGTCGGTTCAGGGAACTACGAGCAGTACTTC.

The rearrangement links TRBV11-2 to TRBJ1-5, with 7 bases aligning to TRBD1. Germline V lookup: CDR1 SGHAT, CDR2 FQNNGV. This CDR3 contains 12 residues. Unmatched junction bases numbered 6, after V lost 5 bases and J lost 11 bases. CDR3 DNA: TGTGCCAGCAGCCAGGACAGGCGGACCCAGCATTTT. This sequence encodes CASSQDRRTQHF.

The chain is built from TRBV7-2 and TRBJ2-7, with 7 bases that match TRBD1. CDR1 and CDR2 from the germline V gene are SGHTA and FQGNSA. V lost 7 bases to trimming and J lost 0 bases; unmatched junction nucleotides: 9. The CDR3 has 15 amino acids. CDR3 loop: CASNRPDRVSYEQYF. The CDR3 DNA reads TGTGCCAGCAACCGTCCAGACAGGGTCTCCTACGAGCAGTACTTC.

The J gene is TRBJ1-2, the V gene TRBV4-1, with D perhaps matching TRBD1 (5 bases). This CDR3 is 17 amino acids long. The V end was cut by 1 base, the J end by 1 base, with 16 bases between. CDR1 and CDR2 from the germline V gene are MGHRA and YSYEKL. The CDR3 reads CASSQVEALGLNYGYTF. CDR3 coding DNA: TGCGCCAGCAGCCAAGTTGAGGCATTGGGGCTTAACTATGGCTACACCTTC.

The chain links TRBV5-5 to TRBJ1-6; D perhaps matches TRBD1 (5 bases). Trimming took off 8 bases at V and 11 bases at J, with 23 bases between the two ends. Germline V gene sequence: CDR1 SGHKS, CDR2 YYEKEE (reference sequence). The CDR3 totals 15 residues. Written as DNA, the CDR3 is TGTGCCAGTACGAGGACGGCACGGGAGGGGACACCCCTCCACTTT. Amino acids: CASTRTAREGTPLHF. Full variable domain (rest looked up from reference TRBV5-5 and TRBJ1-6): DAGVTQSPTHLIKTRGQQVTLRCSPISGHKSVSWYQQVLGQGPQFIFQYYEKEERGRGNFPDRFSARQFPNYSSELNVNALLLGDSALYLCASTRTAREGTPLHFGNGTRLTVT.